The rows below give T cell receptor beta chains drawn from one sample of a study of shared clonotypes between healthy human individuals. Produced via immunoSEQ multiplex PCR; TCRdb's table is partial and in-frame only. The data contain roughly 2,000,000 clones, 90% to 95% of them singletons. The sequencing sample was made of naive CD8+ T cells from PBMCs. These receptors originate from a man between 18 and 35 years old in good health. Some clones in this sample may be carry-over from other donors' samples. CDR3s include the opening cysteine and the closing phenylalanine or tryptophan. Each record gives: CDR3 length, D gene, J gene, clone size, V gene, CDR3 DNA, CDR3 protein. The D gene is left open where the match is weak. Size values are once, few and many counts, or a class for expanded clones, and some rows have none.

cdr3_length: 16
d_call: NA
j_call: TRBJ1-3
clone_size: NA
v_call: TRBV19
cdr3_nt: TGTGCCAGTACCCCCTTTGGGGGTGCTGCTGGAAACACCATATATTTT
cdr3_aa: CASTPFGGAAGNTIYF

cdr3_length: 14
d_call: NA
j_call: TRBJ2-2
clone_size: few
v_call: TRBV7-7
cdr3_nt: TGTGCCAGCAGCGCCGAACTAGATATCGGGGAGCTGTTTTTT
cdr3_aa: CASSAELDIGELFF

cdr3_length: 16
d_call: TRBD2
j_call: TRBJ2-1
clone_size: NA
v_call: TRBV27
cdr3_nt: TGTGCCAGCAGCAAACAGAGGATAGCGGGAGGTAATGAGCAGTTCTTC
cdr3_aa: CASSKQRIAGGNEQFF

cdr3_length: 15
d_call: NA
j_call: TRBJ2-6
clone_size: few
v_call: TRBV25-1
cdr3_nt: TGTGCCAGCAGTGCATCGGAGGGGGGGGCCAACGTCCTGACTTTC
cdr3_aa: CASSASEGGANVLTF

cdr3_length: 16
d_call: NA
j_call: TRBJ2-3
clone_size: NA
v_call: TRBV27
cdr3_nt: TGTGCCAGCAGTTTTCTTCGAGCGACTAGCACAGATACGCAGTATTTT
cdr3_aa: CASSFLRATSTDTQYF

cdr3_length: 14
d_call: TRBD2
j_call: TRBJ2-3
clone_size: NA
v_call: TRBV28
cdr3_nt: TGTGCCAGCAGCGCGGAGCGGGAGGTTGATACGCAGTATTTT
cdr3_aa: CASSAEREVDTQYF

cdr3_length: 14
d_call: NA
j_call: TRBJ2-2
clone_size: NA
v_call: TRBV9
cdr3_nt: TGTGCCAGCAGCGTAAATAGGAACACCGGGGAGCTGTTTTTT
cdr3_aa: CASSVNRNTGELFF

cdr3_length: 13
d_call: NA
j_call: TRBJ2-5
clone_size: NA
v_call: TRBV7-6
cdr3_nt: TGTGCCAGCAGCCCGACAGCCGGGAGGACCCAGTACTTC
cdr3_aa: CASSPTAGRTQYF

cdr3_length: 17
d_call: TRBD2
j_call: TRBJ2-5
clone_size: NA
v_call: TRBV7-9
cdr3_nt: TGTGCCAGCAGCCCCAGAGCTAGCGGGAGTTATCAAGAGACCCAGTACTTC
cdr3_aa: CASSPRASGSYQETQYF

cdr3_length: 16
d_call: NA
j_call: TRBJ1-5
clone_size: NA
v_call: TRBV19
cdr3_nt: TGTGCCAGTAGTTGGGCTCTCCGGGACAGCAATCAGCCCCAGCATTTT
cdr3_aa: CASSWALRDSNQPQHF

cdr3_length: 16
d_call: TRBD1
j_call: TRBJ1-3
clone_size: NA
v_call: TRBV7-9
cdr3_nt: TGTGCCAGCAGCTCGGACAGGGCATCGTCTGGAAACACCATATATTTT
cdr3_aa: CASSSDRASSGNTIYF

cdr3_length: 10
d_call: NA
j_call: TRBJ2-1
clone_size: NA
v_call: TRBV12-5
cdr3_nt: TGTGCTAGTGGCGACAATGAGCAGTTCTTC
cdr3_aa: CASGDNEQFF

cdr3_length: 14
d_call: NA
j_call: TRBJ2-1
clone_size: NA
v_call: TRBV5-1
cdr3_nt: TGCGCCAGCAGCTTGTGGCCAGGGGGGAATGAGCAGTTCTTC
cdr3_aa: CASSLWPGGNEQFF

cdr3_length: 13
d_call: NA
j_call: TRBJ1-4
clone_size: NA
v_call: TRBV28
cdr3_nt: TGTGCCAGCAGTTTTCGGGAGAATGAAAAACTGTTTTTT
cdr3_aa: CASSFRENEKLFF

cdr3_length: 13
d_call: NA
j_call: TRBJ1-1
clone_size: NA
v_call: TRBV6-4
cdr3_nt: TGTGCCAGCAGTCCCGAGTTAAACACTGAAGCTTTCTTT
cdr3_aa: CASSPELNTEAFF

cdr3_length: 18
d_call: TRBD1
j_call: TRBJ1-1
clone_size: NA
v_call: TRBV28
cdr3_nt: TGTGCCAGCAGTTGGGGATCACCTGACAGGGGGCAACACACTGAAGCTTTCTTT
cdr3_aa: CASSWGSPDRGQHTEAFF

cdr3_length: 13
d_call: NA
j_call: TRBJ1-4
clone_size: few
v_call: TRBV29-1
cdr3_nt: TGCAGCATCGGCGACAGTTTTGGCGAAAAACTGTTTTTT
cdr3_aa: CSIGDSFGEKLFF

cdr3_length: 13
d_call: TRBD1
j_call: TRBJ2-7
clone_size: NA
v_call: TRBV27
cdr3_nt: TGTGCCAGCAGTCTACAGGGGTACTACGAGCAGTACTTC
cdr3_aa: CASSLQGYYEQYF